This TCR beta chain was sequenced during a study of shared clonotypes between healthy human individuals. The wider study: Contributing individuals were a couple of females and three males aged 18 to 49.

Note on this clone: Its antigen remains unidentified. A junction end diverges from the germline sequence, so it may reflect a read error.

Findings and limits, study-wide: How much donors shared clonotypes was expected to be affected by sequencing depth.

Ten immunoSEQ deep assay plates served to sequence unsorted PBMC DNA. Clones were read by immunoSEQ multiplex PCR, and TCRdb kept only the in-frame ones, dropping some. Of about 490,000 clones in the sample, around 85% were seen once. Every one of the donors was a Caucasian adult that lived in Nashville, Tennessee. Per the germline V gene, CDR1 is LNHNV and CDR2 is YYDKDF (reference sequence). CDR3 size: 16 residues. Sequencing used PBMCs. The sequence was collected from a woman aged 40 to 50 in good health. Some clones in this sample may be carry-over from other donors' samples. The rearrangement uses TRBV15 and TRBJ2-7, with a weak D call TRBD2 (5 bases). CDR3 in amino acids: CATSLQMRVPPYGQYF. The CDR3 coding sequence is TGTGCCACCAGCTTGCAAATGCGGGTGCCACCCTACGGGCAGTACTTC. The whole variable domain, filled in from reference TRBV15 and TRBJ2-7, reads DAMVIQNPRYQVTQFGKPVTLSCSQTLNHNVMYWYQQKSSQAPKLLFHYYDKDFNNEADTPDNFQSRRPNTSFCFLDIRSPGLGDTAMYLCATSLQMRVPPYGQYFGPGTRLTVT.